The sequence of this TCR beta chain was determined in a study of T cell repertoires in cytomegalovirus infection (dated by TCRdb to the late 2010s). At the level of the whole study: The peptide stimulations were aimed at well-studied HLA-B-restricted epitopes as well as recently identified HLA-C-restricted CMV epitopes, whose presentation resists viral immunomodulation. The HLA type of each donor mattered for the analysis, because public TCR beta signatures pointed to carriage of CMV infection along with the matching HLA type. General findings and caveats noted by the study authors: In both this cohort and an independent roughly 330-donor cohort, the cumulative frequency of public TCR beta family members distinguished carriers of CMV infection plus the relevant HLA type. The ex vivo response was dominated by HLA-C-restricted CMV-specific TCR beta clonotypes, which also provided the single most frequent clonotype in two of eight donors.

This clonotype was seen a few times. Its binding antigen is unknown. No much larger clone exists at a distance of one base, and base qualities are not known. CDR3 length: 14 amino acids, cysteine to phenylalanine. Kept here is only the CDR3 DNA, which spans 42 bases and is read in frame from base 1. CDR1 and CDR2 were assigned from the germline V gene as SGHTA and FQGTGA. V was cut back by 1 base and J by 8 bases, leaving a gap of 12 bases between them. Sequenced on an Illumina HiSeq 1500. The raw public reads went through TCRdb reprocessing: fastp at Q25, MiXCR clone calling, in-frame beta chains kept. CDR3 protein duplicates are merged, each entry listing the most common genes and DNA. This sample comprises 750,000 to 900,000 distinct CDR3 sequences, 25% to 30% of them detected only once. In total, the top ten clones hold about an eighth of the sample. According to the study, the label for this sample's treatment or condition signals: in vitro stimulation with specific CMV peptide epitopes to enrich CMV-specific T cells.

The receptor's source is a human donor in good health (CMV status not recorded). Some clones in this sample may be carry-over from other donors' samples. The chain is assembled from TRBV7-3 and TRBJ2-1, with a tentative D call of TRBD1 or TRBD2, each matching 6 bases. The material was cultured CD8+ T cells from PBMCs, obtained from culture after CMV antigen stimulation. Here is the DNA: TGTGCCAGCAGCTTAAACGGGGGCATCGATGAGCAGTTCTTC. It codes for CASSLNGGIDEQFF.